These T cell receptor beta chains were read from a single sample in a study of blood T cell repertoires in COVID-19. This table comes from immunoSEQ multiplex PCR, and its TCRdb copy is limited to in-frame clones, with some not included. The data contain under 500,000 clones, roughly 87% of them singletons. Sequencing used PBMCs or T cells enriched from blood (not recorded which). These receptors all stem from a woman between 18 and 29 years old with acute COVID-19. Each CDR3 is given with its conserved first and last residue. The D gene is left open where the match is weak. Not every row has a clone size; where given, it reads once, few, many or a size class.

v_gene	abundance	d_gene	j_gene	CDR3aa	CDR3nt
TRBV5-8	.	.	TRBJ1-5	CASSFRLGARQPQHF	TGTGCCAGCAGTTTTAGATTGGGGGCACGGCAGCCCCAGCATTTT
TRBV19	.	.	TRBJ2-7	CASSQTHDTISYEQYF	TGTGCCAGTAGTCAAACTCATGACACGATCTCCTACGAGCAGTACTTC
TRBV7-6	once	TRBD2	TRBJ2-3	CASSLVGVAGISDTQYF	TGTGCCAGCAGCTTAGTGGGGGTAGCGGGAATATCAGATACGCAGTATTTT
TRBV5-5	few	.	TRBJ2-1	CASSLVQGAYNEQFF	TGTGCCAGCAGCTTGGTACAGGGAGCCTACAATGAGCAGTTCTTC
TRBV15	few	.	TRBJ1-2	CATSRDSGANYGYTF	TGTGCCACCAGCAGAGATTCAGGGGCCAACTATGGCTACACCTTC
TRBV25-1	.	TRBD2	TRBJ2-1	CASSDAGGPYNEQFF	TGTGCCAGCAGTGATGCGGGAGGCCCCTACAATGAGCAGTTCTTC
TRBV5-1	.	.	TRBJ2-7	CASSLVQGSEQYF	TGCGCCAGCAGCTTGGTGCAGGGGAGCGAGCAGTACTTC
TRBV30	.	.	TRBJ2-7	CAWSPRGWYEQYF	TGTGCCTGGAGCCCCCGAGGGTGGTACGAGCAGTACTTC
TRBV14	.	.	TRBJ2-1	CASSQDGGRSHNNEQFF	TGTGCCAGCAGCCAAGATGGGGGGAGGTCACACAACAATGAGCAGTTCTTC
TRBV10-3	.	TRBD2	TRBJ2-1	CATGSGSNDNEQFF	TGTGCCACCGGTAGCGGGAGCAACGACAATGAGCAGTTCTTC
TRBV7-2	.	TRBD1	TRBJ1-5	CASSLGTGGAQPQHF	TGTGCCAGCAGCTTAGGGACAGGGGGCGCTCAGCCCCAGCATTTT
TRBV27	.	.	TRBJ1-1	CASSPRSGTEAFF	TGTGCCAGCAGTCCGAGGTCGGGAACTGAAGCTTTCTTT
TRBV28	.	.	TRBJ2-7	CASSPRGSGSSYEQYF	TGTGCCAGCAGTCCCCGGGGTAGCGGTAGCTCCTACGAGCAGTACTTC
TRBV6-5	.	.	TRBJ1-1	CASRETEEGTEAFF	TGTGCCAGCAGGGAGACAGAGGAGGGAACTGAAGCTTTCTTT
TRBV27	.	TRBD1	TRBJ2-2	CASSTDRTGGELFF	TGTGCCAGCAGTACGGACAGGACAGGCGGGGAGCTGTTTTTT
TRBV25-1	.	TRBD2	TRBJ2-3	CASSVTSGRSDTQYF	TGTGCCAGCAGTGTGACTAGCGGGAGGTCAGATACGCAGTATTTT
TRBV5-1	.	TRBD1	TRBJ2-2	CASSLVDREAGELFF	TGCGCCAGCAGCTTAGTGGACAGGGAGGCCGGGGAGCTGTTTTTT
TRBV6-2/TRBV6-3	few	TRBD1	TRBJ2-2	CASSKGDRNTGELFF	TGTGCCAGCAGTAAAGGGGACAGAAACACCGGGGAGCTGTTTTTT
TRBV4-3	once	.	TRBJ1-5	CASSQGGGIRGNQPQHF	TGCGCCAGCAGCCAAGGGGGGGGAATACGAGGCAATCAGCCCCAGCATTTT
TRBV29-1	.	.	TRBJ1-2	CSVAQEYGYTF	TGCAGCGTTGCTCAGGAATATGGCTACACCTTC
TRBV14	.	.	TRBJ1-5	CASSQEYSGIRTQRSNQPQHF	TGTGCCAGCAGCCAAGAGTATAGCGGTATCCGAACCCAAAGGAGCAATCAGCCCCAGCATTTT
TRBV15	.	TRBD1	TRBJ1-5	CATSFGTGTNQPQHF	TGTGCCACCAGCTTTGGGACAGGTACTAATCAGCCCCAGCATTTT
TRBV10-3	.	TRBD1	TRBJ2-7	CAIRGDRGADEQYF	TGTGCCATCAGGGGGGACAGGGGTGCCGACGAGCAGTACTTC
TRBV27	.	.	TRBJ1-3	CASSFRGASGNTIYF	TGTGCCAGCAGTTTCCGGGGGGCCTCTGGAAACACCATATATTTT
TRBV6-5	.	TRBD2	TRBJ2-2	CASGLAGAPIGELFF	TGTGCCAGTGGGTTAGCGGGAGCTCCGATCGGGGAGCTGTTTTTT
TRBV2	.	TRBD2	TRBJ2-5	CASSEKLAGGLTTQYF	TGTGCCAGCAGTGAAAAACTAGCGGGGGGGCTGACGACCCAGTACTTC
TRBV11-2	.	TRBD2	TRBJ2-1	CASSLITSGGPREQFF	TGTGCCAGCAGCTTAATAACTAGCGGGGGCCCCCGAGAGCAGTTCTTC
TRBV6-1	.	.	TRBJ1-5	CASSEYRVSNQPQHF	TGTGCCAGCAGTGAATACAGGGTTAGCAATCAGCCCCAGCATTTT
TRBV6-5	.	TRBD1	TRBJ2-5	CASSLGQGTQETQYF	TGTGCCAGCAGCTTGGGACAGGGGACTCAAGAGACCCAGTACTTC
TRBV3-1/TRBV3-2	.	TRBD2	TRBJ2-2	CASSQDILGREGRTGELFF	TGTGCCAGCAGCCAAGATATTTTGGGGCGGGAGGGCAGGACCGGGGAGCTGTTTTTT
TRBV3-1/TRBV3-2	.	TRBD1	TRBJ2-5	CASSLLVGTGSQETQYF	TGTGCCAGCAGTCTCCTCGTCGGGACAGGGTCTCAAGAGACCCAGTACTTC
TRBV7-8	.	TRBD1	TRBJ2-7	CASWGNRDRVDEQYF	TGTGCCAGCTGGGGCAACCGGGACAGGGTTGACGAGCAGTACTTC
TRBV19	once	TRBD1	TRBJ1-2	CASSPRTGDGYTF	TGTGCCAGTAGTCCTAGGACAGGGGATGGCTACACCTTC
TRBV2	once	.	TRBJ1-1	CASSERQGSVNTEAFF	TGTGCCAGCAGTGAAAGGCAGGGTAGTGTGAACACTGAAGCTTTCTTT
TRBV18	.	TRBD1	TRBJ1-6	CASSPRQGGNSPLHF	TGTGCCAGCTCACCCCGACAGGGCGGGAATTCACCCCTCCACTTT
TRBV2	.	.	TRBJ2-2	CASRVAPTNTGELFF	TGTGCCAGCAGGGTAGCACCTACGAACACCGGGGAGCTGTTTTTT
TRBV9	.	TRBD2	TRBJ2-1	CASSVPQTSSPLSYNEQFF	TGTGCCAGCAGCGTACCCCAGACTAGCAGCCCTCTCTCCTACAATGAGCAGTTCTTC
TRBV2	.	.	TRBJ1-6	CASSGLTGGSPLHF	TGTGCCAGCAGTGGGTTGACAGGCGGTTCACCCCTCCACTTT
TRBV5-1	.	.	TRBJ2-5	CASSLGPEETQYF	TGCGCCAGCAGCTTGGGTCCGGAAGAGACCCAGTACTTC
TRBV6-5	.	TRBD1	TRBJ2-1	CASRGQNSYNEQFF	TGTGCCAGCAGGGGACAGAACTCCTACAATGAGCAGTTCTTC
TRBV12-3/TRBV12-4	.	.	TRBJ1-1	CASSPRPNTEAFF	TGTGCCAGCAGTCCCCGTCCGAACACTGAAGCTTTCTTT
TRBV27	.	.	TRBJ2-2	CASSPQPKDTGELFF	TGTGCCAGCAGTCCTCAACCTAAAGACACCGGGGAGCTGTTTTTT
TRBV7-2	.	TRBD2	TRBJ2-2	CASSSGLAGVSTGELFF	TGTGCCAGCAGCTCGGGACTAGCGGGAGTCAGCACCGGGGAGCTGTTTTTT
TRBV5-4	.	.	TRBJ1-1	CASSLAMTGLNTEAFF	TGTGCCAGCAGCTTGGCCATGACAGGCTTGAACACTGAAGCTTTCTTT
TRBV14	.	TRBD2	TRBJ2-1	CASSQVAGGHYNEQFF	TGTGCCAGCAGCCAAGTAGCGGGGGGGCACTACAATGAGCAGTTCTTC
TRBV20-1	.	.	TRBJ1-6	CSASGGGASYNSPLHF	TGCAGTGCTAGTGGGGGGGGCGCATCCTATAATTCACCCCTCCACTTT
TRBV4-3	.	TRBD1	TRBJ1-1	CASSQFPGQGAQTEAFF	TGCGCCAGCAGCCAATTCCCGGGACAGGGGGCTCAGACTGAAGCTTTCTTT
TRBV10-3	.	TRBD1	TRBJ1-4	CAISVTGDGEKLFF	TGTGCCATCAGTGTAACAGGGGATGGTGAAAAACTGTTTTTT
TRBV10-1	many	.	TRBJ2-4	CASSPAGTGGGDIQYF	TGCGCCAGCAGCCCCGCCGGGACAGGCGGGGGGGACATTCAGTACTTC
TRBV4-1	.	TRBD1	TRBJ1-1	CASSQTGRTEAFF	TGCGCCAGCAGCCAGACAGGGCGGACTGAAGCTTTCTTT